The rows below give T cell receptor beta chains drawn from one sample of a study of spatial heterogeneity in lung cancer. TCRdb re-derived calls from the 5' RACE reads in MiXCR, one entry per CDR3 protein. The sample shows about 15,000 distinct CDR3 sequences, 6.3% of them seen only once. The source material was PBMCs, sampled at follow-up. The receptors originated from a male donor with early-stage non-small cell lung cancer. CDR3s include the opening cysteine and the closing phenylalanine or tryptophan. The order of the fields is J gene, D gene, clone size, V gene, CDR3 protein, CDR3 DNA. A D gene is named only where the DNA matches it firmly. Size is omitted from some rows. Given values are once, few, many or a class for expanded clones.

J: TRBJ2-1; D: TRBD2; size: many; V: TRBV5-4; CDR3: CASSLAPNSGSVTYEQFF; DNA: TGTGCCAGCAGCTTGGCCCCCAATAGCGGGAGTGTGACATATGAGCAGTTCTTC
J: TRBJ1-2; D: TRBD1; size: medium-sized; V: TRBV28; CDR3: CASRPGQVAYGYTF; DNA: TGTGCCAGCAGACCCGGACAGGTAGCCTATGGCTACACCTTC
J: TRBJ1-4; D: TRBD1; size: few; V: TRBV7-8; CDR3: CASSLGTGDEKLFF; DNA: TGTGCCAGCAGCTTAGGGACAGGGGACGAAAAACTGTTTTTT
J: TRBJ2-4; D: NA; size: few; V: TRBV19; CDR3: CASSMWSQGSVAKNIQYF; DNA: TGTGCCAGTAGTATGTGGAGTCAGGGCTCGGTAGCCAAAAACATTCAGTACTTC
J: TRBJ1-5; D: NA; size: many; V: TRBV4-1; CDR3: CASSSLVRQAHQPQHF; DNA: TGCGCCAGCAGCTCTTTAGTAAGACAGGCCCATCAGCCCCAGCATTTT
J: TRBJ1-2; D: TRBD1; size: medium-sized; V: TRBV5-4; CDR3: CASTHGDRLANYGYTF; DNA: TGTGCCAGCACCCACGGGGACAGGTTGGCGAACTATGGCTACACCTTC
J: TRBJ1-6; D: NA; size: many; V: TRBV27; CDR3: CASQDNWGNNSPLHF; DNA: TGTGCCAGCCAAGACAACTGGGGAAATAATTCACCCCTCCACTTT
J: TRBJ2-5; D: NA; size: many; V: TRBV29-1; CDR3: CSVAAGGETQYF; DNA: TGCAGCGTCGCTGCCGGTGGGGAGACCCAGTACTTC
J: TRBJ1-1; D: NA; size: many; V: TRBV28; CDR3: CASSLNQINTEAFF; DNA: TGTGCCAGCAGTTTAAATCAGATCAACACTGAAGCTTTCTTT
J: TRBJ2-7; D: NA; size: many; V: TRBV5-1; CDR3: CASSPAGDNSYEQYF; DNA: TGCGCCAGCAGCCCGGCGGGGGACAACTCCTACGAGCAGTACTTC
J: TRBJ2-3; D: NA; size: many; V: TRBV19; CDR3: CASSIAGSDTQYF; DNA: TGTGCCAGTAGTATTGCCGGCTCAGATACGCAGTATTTT
J: TRBJ2-7; D: TRBD2; size: many; V: TRBV20-1; CDR3: CSAWGLAGVLYEQYF; DNA: TGCAGTGCTTGGGGACTAGCGGGGGTCCTCTACGAGCAGTACTTC
J: TRBJ2-1; D: NA; size: few; V: TRBV7-2; CDR3: CASSPGGEQFF; DNA: TGTGCCAGCAGCCCCGGCGGTGAGCAGTTCTTC
J: TRBJ2-5; D: NA; size: NA; V: TRBV11-2; CDR3: CASSFSLAQETQYF; DNA: TGTGCCAGCAGCTTTTCCCTAGCGCAAGAGACCCAGTACTTC
J: TRBJ1-2; D: NA; size: many; V: TRBV29-1; CDR3: CSAAGGGGYTF; DNA: TGCAGCGCTGCGGGGGGCGGTGGCTACACCTTC
J: TRBJ2-1; D: TRBD2; size: few; V: TRBV7-8; CDR3: CASSPRRTSGRRSNEQFF; DNA: TGTGCCAGCAGCCCCCGACGCACTAGCGGGAGACGAAGCAATGAGCAGTTCTTC
J: TRBJ2-5; D: TRBD2; size: many; V: TRBV10-2; CDR3: CASRGTSGAQETQYF; DNA: TGCGCCAGCAGGGGGACTAGCGGGGCTCAAGAGACCCAGTACTTC
J: TRBJ2-1; D: TRBD2; size: many; V: TRBV4-1; CDR3: CASRGGTSADNEQFF; DNA: TGCGCCAGCAGGGGCGGGACTAGCGCTGACAATGAGCAGTTCTTC
J: TRBJ2-2; D: TRBD2; size: many; V: TRBV5-4; CDR3: CASSPGGAAGVDTGELFF; DNA: TGTGCCAGCAGCCCCGGAGGCGCTGCGGGAGTGGACACCGGGGAGCTGTTTTTT
J: TRBJ2-1; D: NA; size: many; V: TRBV10-3; CDR3: CAIRSVGNEQFF; DNA: TGTGCCATCAGGTCAGTGGGTAATGAGCAGTTCTTC
J: TRBJ1-1; D: TRBD1; size: many; V: TRBV19; CDR3: CASRGWAGGNTEAFF; DNA: TGTGCCAGTAGGGGCTGGGCAGGGGGCAACACTGAAGCTTTCTTT
J: TRBJ2-1; D: NA; size: many; V: TRBV10-3; CDR3: CASEGGIIPNEQFF; DNA: TGTGCCTCAGAGGGCGGGATTATTCCCAATGAGCAGTTCTTC
J: TRBJ2-2; D: NA; size: many; V: TRBV4-3; CDR3: CASSQDSTGELFF; DNA: TGCGCCAGCAGCCAAGACAGCACCGGGGAGCTGTTTTTT
J: TRBJ2-5; D: NA; size: medium-sized; V: TRBV10-3; CDR3: CAISGAGPANDRLQETQYF; DNA: TGTGCCATCAGTGGAGCGGGGCCGGCGAATGACAGGCTCCAAGAGACCCAGTACTTC